This T cell receptor (beta chain) was found in a study of blood T cells in healthy people across ages. Study outcomes and limitations: Age showed a roughly linear inverse relationship with TCR beta diversity per million T cells.

In germline, CDR1 is MNHNY, CDR2 SVGAGI (reference sequence). Trimming removed 7 bases from V and 8 bases from J, with 25 bases in between. This CDR3 is 16 amino acids long. This clonotype showed up just a few times. The antigen is unknown. Peripheral blood samples of roughly 10 milliliters were drawn from each donor. Primers used in a second PCR of roughly 7 to 12 cycles were a sample-barcoded 5' primer and a J-beta primer mix. Using its own MiXCR run on the 5' RACE reads, TCRdb lists one record per CDR3 protein. The sample carries 750,000 to 950,000 distinct CDR3 sequences, roughly 24% recorded once. Separately, the same data were catalogued under a study of T cells of mothers and their children.

The material sequenced was blood. The chain couples TRBV6-6 to TRBJ2-3; D could derive from TRBD1 or TRBD2 (5 bases each). This TCR came from a boy younger than 18 in good health. CDR3 sequence: CASTYRGAERAGTQYF. The CDR3, as DNA: TGTGCCAGCACCTACCGAGGGGCCGAAAGGGCAGGTACGCAGTATTTT.